This section outlines one TCR beta chain sequence together with its context. Seattle enrolled patients during active infection and tracked them longitudinally. Assay: immunoSEQ multiplex PCR; the TCRdb copy retains only in-frame clones and omits some. Of 250,000 to 350,000 clones listed, roughly 84% are singletons. This specimen comes from a study of blood T cell repertoires in COVID-19. As for the study in general: The samples span acute and convalescent COVID-19 from the United States, Italy and Spain. Nucleic acid was either cDNA or gDNA, and it came from T cells, B-cell-depleted T cells, or PBMCs.

The germline V and J ends were trimmed by 8 bases and 6 bases, with 19 bases remaining between them. The CDR3 runs to 14 residues. CDR1 is LNHDA, CDR2 SQIVND, per germline (reference sequence). The sequence was collected from a human donor with COVID-19, enrolled during active disease. The donor label of this sample is uncertain. J is TRBJ1-1 and V is TRBV19; a possible D gene is TRBD1 (6 bases). Sequencing was performed on peripheral blood. The CDR3 sequence: CASGVGGGGSEAFF. The CDR3 nucleotides are TGTGCCAGTGGAGTTGGGGGCGGCGGGTCTGAAGCTTTCTTT. Looking up the rest from reference TRBV19 and TRBJ1-1 gives the full variable domain: DGGITQSPKYLFRKEGQNVTLSCEQNLNHDAMYWYRQDPGQGLRLIYYSQIVNDFQKGDIAEGYSVSREKKESFPLTVTSAQKNPTAFYLCASGVGGGGSEAFFGQGTRLTVV.